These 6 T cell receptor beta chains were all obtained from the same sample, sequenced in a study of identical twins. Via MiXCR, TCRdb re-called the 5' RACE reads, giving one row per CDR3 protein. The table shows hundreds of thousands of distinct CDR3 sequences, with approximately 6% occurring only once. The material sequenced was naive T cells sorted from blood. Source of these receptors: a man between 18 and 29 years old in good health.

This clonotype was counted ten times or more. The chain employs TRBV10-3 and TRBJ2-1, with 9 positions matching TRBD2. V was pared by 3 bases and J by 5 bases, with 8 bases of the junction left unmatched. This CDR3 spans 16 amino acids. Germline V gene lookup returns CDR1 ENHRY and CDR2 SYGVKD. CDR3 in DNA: TGTGCCATCAGTGATCCGGGACTAGCTATGAACAATGAGCAGTTCTTC. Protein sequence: CAISDPGLAMNNEQFF.

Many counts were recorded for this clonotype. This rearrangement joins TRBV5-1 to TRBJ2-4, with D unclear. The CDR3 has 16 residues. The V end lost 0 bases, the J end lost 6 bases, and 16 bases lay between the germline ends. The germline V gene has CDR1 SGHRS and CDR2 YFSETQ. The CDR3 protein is CASSLAPPTGANIQYF. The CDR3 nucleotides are TGCGCCAGCAGCTTGGCACCCCCCACCGGCGCAAACATTCAGTACTTC.

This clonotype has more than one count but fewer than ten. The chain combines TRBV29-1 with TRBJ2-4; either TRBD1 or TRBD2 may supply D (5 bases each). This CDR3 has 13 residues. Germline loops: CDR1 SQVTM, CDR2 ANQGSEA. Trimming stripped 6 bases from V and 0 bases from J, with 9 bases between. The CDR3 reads CSVGTVAKNIQYF. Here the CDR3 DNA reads TGCAGCGTGGGGACCGTAGCCAAAAACATTCAGTACTTC.

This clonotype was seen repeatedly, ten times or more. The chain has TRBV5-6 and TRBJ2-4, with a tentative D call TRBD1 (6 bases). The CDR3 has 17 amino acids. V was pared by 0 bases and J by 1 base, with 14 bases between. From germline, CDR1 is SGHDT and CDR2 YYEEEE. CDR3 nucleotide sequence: TGTGCCAGCAGCTTGGGGAGAGGGGGTTGGGCCAAAAACATTCAGTACTTC. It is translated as CASSLGRGGWAKNIQYF.

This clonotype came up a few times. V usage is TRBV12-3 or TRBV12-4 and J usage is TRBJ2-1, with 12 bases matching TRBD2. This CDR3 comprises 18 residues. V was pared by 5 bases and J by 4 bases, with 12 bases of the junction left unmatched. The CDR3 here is CASSPNILAGGRYNEQFF. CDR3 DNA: TGTGCCAGCAGTCCAAACATACTAGCGGGAGGCCGATACAATGAGCAGTTCTTC.

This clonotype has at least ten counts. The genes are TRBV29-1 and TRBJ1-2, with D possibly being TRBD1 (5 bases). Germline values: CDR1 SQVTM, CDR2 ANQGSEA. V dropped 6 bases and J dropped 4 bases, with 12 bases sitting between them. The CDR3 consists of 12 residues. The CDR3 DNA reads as TGCAGCGTCGTCCAGGGAGGCTATGGCTACACCTTC. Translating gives CSVVQGGYGYTF. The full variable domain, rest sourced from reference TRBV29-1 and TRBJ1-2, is SAVISQKPSRDICQRGTSLTIQCQVDSQVTMMFWYRQQPGQSLTLIATANQGSEATYESGFVIDKFPISRPNLTFSTLTVSNMSPEDSSIYLCSVVQGGYGYTFGSGTRLTVV.